Described below is a single TCR beta chain sequence and its context. No antigen is known for it. The data derive from a study of shared clonotypes between healthy human individuals. Whole-study results and caveats: Clonotypes not shared had lower generation probabilities than those common to all four donors.

The CDR3 runs 13 residues. With 4 bases removed from V and 5 bases from J, the gap between germline ends came to 10 bases. CDR1 and CDR2 (germline): SGHAT, FQNNGV. Profiling relied on immunoSEQ multiplex PCR, and the TCRdb table lists in-frame clones only, not all of them. The profile covers some 1.5 million clones, with around 98% appearing a single time and about 0.45% taken by the ten largest. This sequence joins TRBV11-2 and TRBJ2-3; the D is unclear. This TCR derives from a man under 40 in good health. Input material: naive CD4+ T cells sorted from blood. Subset noted: CD45RA+ positively selected. The CDR3 region has the DNA TGTGCCAGCAGCTCAGAACTTATAGATACGCAGTATTTT. This sequence encodes CASSSELIDTQYF.